A single sample gave rise to the 3 T cell receptor beta chains below, sequenced in a study of blood T cell repertoires in COVID-19. TCRdb's table, derived via immunoSEQ multiplex PCR, lists solely in-frame clones and lacks some. The sample shows under 250,000 clones, about 93% of them seen only once. Sequencing was done on a sample of peripheral blood. Every receptor here comes from a man in his sixties with COVID-19, enrolled during active disease.

The chain carries TRBV18 and TRBJ2-7, with 7 bases aligning to TRBD2. CDR1 and CDR2 (germline): KGHSH, LQKENI. CDR3 length: 16 amino acids. V dropped 3 bases and J dropped 1; count of bases not matched to a gene: 9. This CDR3 is CASSPRKLASSYEQYF. The CDR3 region has the DNA TGTGCCAGCTCACCTCGGAAACTAGCGTCTTCCTACGAGCAGTACTTC. The full variable domain, its missing parts supplied by reference TRBV18 and TRBJ2-7, is NAGVMQNPRHLVRRRGQEARLRCSPMKGHSHVYWYRQLPEEGLKFMVYLQKENIIDESGMPKERFSAEFPKEGPSILRIQQVVRGDSAAYFCASSPRKLASSYEQYFGPGTRLTVT.

The V call is TRBV6-5, the J call TRBJ2-2; 7 bases agree with TRBD2. The V and J ends lost 7 bases and 4 bases, in that order; junction bases with no gene match: 9. Looked up from germline, CDR1 is MNHEY and CDR2 is SVGAGI. The CDR3 contains 15 residues. CDR3 residues: CASKGQRGATGELFF. The DNA for the CDR3 is TGTGCCAGCAAGGGCCAGCGGGGTGCCACCGGGGAGCTGTTTTTT.

This clone has just a few counts. This rearrangement joins TRBV6-1 to TRBJ1-1; 7 bases fit TRBD1. J was trimmed by 8 bases and V by 3 bases; bases with no gene match: 6. CDR1 and CDR2 from the germline V gene are MNHNS and SASEGT. The CDR3 runs 13 residues. CDR3 in amino acids: CASSEWRGLEAFF. CDR3 sequence (DNA): TGTGCCAGCAGTGAGTGGAGGGGGCTGGAAGCTTTCTTT.